This section outlines one T cell receptor beta chain sequence together with its context. What it recognizes is unknown. The CDR3 spans 15 residues. With 7 bases removed from V and 5 bases from J, the gap between germline ends came to 20 bases. Germline CDR1 reads LNHDA; CDR2 reads SQIVND (reference sequence). The data stem from a study of metastatic and nonmetastatic thyroid tumors. As for the study in general: From malignant and benign thyroid patients, repertoires in blood and in tumor or nodule tissue were compared. Regarding the study as a whole: Across blood and tumor, TCR beta diversity in malignant thyroid tumors was reportedly significantly higher than in benign nodules.

As handled by the study authors: The study's classifier, a distant-metastasis tool for papillary thyroid cancer, was built using CDR3 differences across clinicopathological groups. TCRdb redid the clone calls on the PCR reads using MiXCR. V and J calls and clone size were set by TCRdb, not the authors. The table includes 20,000 to 25,000 clones, approximately 25% detected once. There were no patients who had received any treatment before thyroid surgery. The chain employs TRBV19 and TRBJ1-2; no clear D gene. The receptor was derived from a female donor with papillary thyroid cancer or a benign thyroid nodule (not recorded which). Some clones in this sample may be carry-over from other donors' samples. Sequenced: tumor tissue. In nucleotides, the CDR3 is TGTGCCAGTACCCTCCCGGGGTTGGGATCGTATGGCTACACCTTC. Translating gives CASTLPGLGSYGYTF.